One and the same sample provided the 2 T cell receptor beta chains below, sequenced in a study of T-cell reconstitution after alpha-beta-depleted transplantation in children. The authors prepared the TCRbeta library with unique molecular identifiers. MiXCR was run by TCRdb on the PCR reads, yielding one entry per CDR3 protein. The table has around 52,000 distinct CDR3 sequences, under 6.5% seen once. The specimen comprised PBMCs, mostly from graft donor cells, sampled 60 days after TCRalphabeta/CD19-depleted stem cell transplant. These TCRs come from a female patient under 10 years old who had a stem cell transplant for aplastic anemia, so the T cells may come from the graft donor.

The sample holds many counts of this clonotype. V and J are TRBV11-2 and TRBJ1-1; D is possibly TRBD1 (5 bases). Germline V gene lookup returns CDR1 SGHAT and CDR2 FQNNGV. The V gene lost 6 bases and the J gene lost 1 base, with 9 bases spanning the gap. The CDR3 has 13 amino acids. CDR3 amino acids: CASRQGGNTEAFF. Here the CDR3 DNA reads TGTGCCAGCAGGCAGGGCGGGAACACTGAAGCTTTCTTT.

V gene TRBV5-1 combines with J gene TRBJ2-2; TRBD2 aligns across 16 bases. V shed 2 bases, J shed 3 bases, and the junction held 1 base outside the gene matches. Germline CDR1 is SGHRS and CDR2 is YFSETQ. This CDR3 is built from 17 residues. CDR3 in amino acids: CASSFGTSGRDTGELFF. The CDR3 DNA sequence: TGCGCCAGCAGCTTTGGGACTAGCGGGAGGGACACCGGGGAGCTGTTTTTT.